These 8 T cell receptor beta chains were all obtained from the same sample, sequenced in a study of control samples from healthy donors and cancer patients. Sequencing was performed with immunoSEQ multiplex PCR; in TCRdb, only in-frame clones are kept and a portion is missing. Here the sample spans approximately 150,000 clones, approximately 94% being singletons. What was sequenced was blood. All receptors derive from a woman aged 18 to 35 in good health.

The rearrangement joins TRBV5-1 to TRBJ2-1, with 10 nucleotides matching TRBD2. CDR1 is SGHRS and CDR2 is YFSETQ in the germline V gene. The CDR3 totals 16 residues. V lost 4 bases, J lost 7 bases, and 11 bases stayed unmatched. For the CDR3, the DNA is TGCGCCAGCAGCGCGCCGTCTAGCGGGAGTTGGAATGAGCAGTTCTTC. Translated: CASSAPSSGSWNEQFF.

The chain joins TRBV5-1 to TRBJ2-3; D uncertain. The CDR3 consists of 13 residues. CDR1 SGHRS and CDR2 YFSETQ come from the germline V gene. Trimming left V 1 base short and J 4 bases short, with 7 bases between. The CDR3 nucleotides are TGCGCCAGCAGCTTGCCAGCACCAGATACGCAGTATTTT. It specifies CASSLPAPDTQYF.

The J gene is TRBJ1-3, the V gene TRBV7-8, with 7 bases matching TRBD1. V was clipped by 0 bases and J by 4 bases; unmatched bases: 6. Germline V lookup: CDR1 SGHVS, CDR2 FQNEAQ. CDR3 length: 16 residues. The CDR3 DNA follows: TGTGCCAGCAGCTTAGCGACAGGGAGATTCGGAAACACCATATATTTT. This encodes CASSLATGRFGNTIYF.

This clone has only one observation. The chain carries TRBV6-2 or TRBV6-3 and TRBJ1-2; D is unclear. The V end lost 0 bases, the J end lost 8 bases, and 16 bases lay between the germline ends. This CDR3 has 15 residues. Germline V gene data show CDR1 as MNHEY and CDR2 as SVGEGT. Here the CDR3 DNA reads TGTGCCAGCAGTTACTCGAGACCCGACATTCAAGGCTACACCTTC. This codes for CASSYSRPDIQGYTF.

The chain joins TRBV20-1 to TRBJ1-5, with D maybe TRBD1 (6 bases). V was cut by 3 bases and J by 2 bases, with 17 bases left in between. The CDR3 is 16 amino acids. Per the germline V gene, CDR1 is DFQATT and CDR2 is SNEGSKA (reference sequence). CDR3 sequence (DNA): TGCAGTGCTAGTAATTTTGGGGGGCGAGGCAATCAGCCCCAGCATTTT. Amino acid sequence: CSASNFGGRGNQPQHF.

V is TRBV18 and J is TRBJ2-1; D is possibly TRBD1 (6 bases). The CDR3 spans 16 residues. V shed 3 bases and J shed 2 bases, with 14 bases lying between them. Germline assignment: CDR1 KGHSH and CDR2 LQKENI. The CDR3 loop reads CASSPFLTGTYNEQFF. The CDR3 nucleotides are TGTGCCAGCTCACCGTTTTTGACAGGCACCTACAATGAGCAGTTCTTC. The variable domain in full, with the rest retrieved from reference TRBV18 and TRBJ2-1, is NAGVMQNPRHLVRRRGQEARLRCSPMKGHSHVYWYRQLPEEGLKFMVYLQKENIIDESGMPKERFSAEFPKEGPSILRIQQVVRGDSAAYFCASSPFLTGTYNEQFFGPGTRLTVL.

The V and J genes are TRBV5-1 and TRBJ1-1; a possible D gene is TRBD1 (6 bases). With 0 bases removed from V and 7 bases from J, the gap between germline ends came to 13 bases. The CDR3 is made up of 14 amino acids. The germline V gene encodes CDR1 SGHRS and CDR2 YFSETQ. DNA of the CDR3: TGCGCCAGCAGCTTGGCCGGGCAGGGGAGTGAAGCTTTCTTT. It is translated as CASSLAGQGSEAFF.

J is TRBJ1-6 and V is TRBV19; D ambiguous. Germline-derived CDR1 and CDR2 are LNHDA and SQIVND (reference sequence). Trimming shortened V by 6 bases and J by 7 bases, and 13 bases separated the two germline ends. CDR3 length equals 14 residues. CDR3 residues: CASSLGRSNSPLHF. The CDR3 DNA reads as TGTGCCAGTAGCCTCGGCCGAAGCAATTCACCCCTCCACTTT.